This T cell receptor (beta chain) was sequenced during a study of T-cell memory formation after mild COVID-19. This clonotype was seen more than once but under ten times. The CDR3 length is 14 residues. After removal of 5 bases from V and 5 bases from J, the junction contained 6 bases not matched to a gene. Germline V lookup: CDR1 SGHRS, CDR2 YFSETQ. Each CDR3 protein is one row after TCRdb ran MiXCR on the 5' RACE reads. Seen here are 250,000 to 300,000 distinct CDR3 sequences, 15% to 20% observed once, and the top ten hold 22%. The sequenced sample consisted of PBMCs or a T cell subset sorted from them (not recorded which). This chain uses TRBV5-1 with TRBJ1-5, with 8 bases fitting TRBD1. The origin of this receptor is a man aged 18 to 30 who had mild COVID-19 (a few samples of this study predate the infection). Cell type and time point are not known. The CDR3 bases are TGCGCCAGCAGTCCAGGACAGGGCCATCAGCCCCAGCATTTT. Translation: CASSPGQGHQPQHF.